One TCR beta chain is described in this entry. V lost 2 bases, J lost 7 bases, and 12 bases lay in between. There are 14 residues in the CDR3. Per the germline V gene, CDR1 is MNHEY and CDR2 is SMNVEV (reference sequence). This sample was taken from a study of control samples from healthy donors and cancer patients. The method was immunoSEQ multiplex PCR; TCRdb's version includes in-frame clones alone and lacks a portion of them. The sample lists 40,000 to 50,000 clones; 85% to 95% were seen once. The source material was PBMCs. The rearrangement uses TRBV27 and TRBJ2-1; either TRBD1 or TRBD2 may supply D (5 bases each). The sequence was obtained from a woman aged 50 to 60 with head and neck cancer. CDR3 nucleotides: TGTGCCAGCAGTTTAAGGGGACGGTCTAATGAGCAGTTCTTC. Protein sequence: CASSLRGRSNEQFF.